This T cell receptor beta chain was retrieved from a study of blood T cell repertoires in COVID-19. Overall study: T cells, B-cell-depleted T cells, or PBMCs provided the cDNA or gDNA that served as material.

In terms of age and location, participants ranged from roughly 18 to 100 years and lived in about two dozen US areas. The CDR3 contains 16 residues. The V gene lost 0 bases and the J gene lost 0 bases, with 11 bases spanning the gap. The germline V gene encodes CDR1 LGHNA and CDR2 YNFKEQ. Produced via immunoSEQ multiplex PCR; TCRdb's table is partial and in-frame only. This repertoire shows about 250,000 clones, about 88% found once; its top ten account for about 3%. The TCR originated in a woman between 45 and 60 years old who had recovered from COVID-19. The sample taken for sequencing was PBMCs or T cells enriched from blood (not recorded which). The rearrangement uses TRBV4-2 and TRBJ1-2; D is possibly TRBD1 (5 bases). CDR3 amino acids: CASSQEAQASNYGYTF. The CDR3, as DNA: TGTGCCAGCAGCCAAGAAGCACAGGCATCTAACTATGGCTACACCTTC.